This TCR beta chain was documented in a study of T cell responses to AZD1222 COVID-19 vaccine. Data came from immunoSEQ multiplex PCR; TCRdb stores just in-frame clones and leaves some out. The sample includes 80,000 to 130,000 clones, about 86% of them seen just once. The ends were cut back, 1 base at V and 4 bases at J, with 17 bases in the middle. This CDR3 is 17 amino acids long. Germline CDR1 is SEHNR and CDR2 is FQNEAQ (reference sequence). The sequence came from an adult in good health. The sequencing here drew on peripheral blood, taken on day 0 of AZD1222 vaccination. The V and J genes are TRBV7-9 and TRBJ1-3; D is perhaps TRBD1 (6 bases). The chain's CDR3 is CASSLGGPASSGNTIYF. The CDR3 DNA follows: TGTGCCAGCAGCTTAGGGGGGCCAGCTTCTTCGGGAAACACCATATATTTT.